The TCR beta chain under discussion was sequenced for a study of control samples from healthy donors and cancer patients. This CDR3 is built from 15 residues. Trimming cost V 4 bases and J 3 bases, with 14 bases left between them. Germline CDR1 is SGDLS and CDR2 is YYNGEE. Generated by immunoSEQ multiplex PCR, the TCRdb table keeps only in-frame clones and is missing some. Of roughly 370,000 clones listed, 80% to 95% are singletons. The TCR originated in a middle-aged man with head and neck cancer. This chain connects TRBV9 to TRBJ1-3; a weak D match, TRBD1 (6 bases). The sample consisted of PBMCs. Here the CDR3 DNA reads TGTGCCAGCAGCCCAAGGGGGGATATTGGAAACACCATATATTTT. Translation gives CASSPRGDIGNTIYF. Filled out from reference TRBV9 and TRBJ1-3, the complete variable domain reads DSGVTQTPKHLITATGQRVTLRCSPRSGDLSVYWYQQSLDQGLQFLIQYYNGEERAKGNILERFSAQQFPDLHSELNLSSLELGDSALYFCASSPRGDIGNTIYFGEGSWLTVV.